One and the same sample provided the 12 T cell receptor beta chains below, sequenced in a study of T cell repertoires in ileal Crohn's disease. Libraries were prepared by immunoSEQ multiplex PCR; TCRdb keeps only in-frame clonotypes and omits some of them. The sample records over 2,000 clones, roughly 93% being singletons. Time point meaning: inflamed ileum from the surgical specimen. Sequenced sample: ileal tissue. The source of these receptors is an adult with Crohn's disease.

This clone has a single count. CDR3 in DNA: TGCAGCGTTGCTCTAGCGGGATTTTATAGGAATGAGCAGTTCTTC. Its translation is CSVALAGFYRNEQFF. The chain has TRBV29-1 and TRBJ2-1, with TRBD2 identical over 9 bases. The CDR3 has 15 amino acids. The ends lost 4 bases at V and 7 bases at J; junction bases unmatched: 11. Germline V gene lookup returns CDR1 SQVTM and CDR2 ANQGSEA.

The chain carries TRBV18 and TRBJ2-2; D perhaps matches TRBD1 (6 bases). The CDR3 spans 16 residues. Trimming cost V 8 bases and J 1 base, with 17 bases left between them. Per the germline V gene, CDR1 is KGHSH and CDR2 is LQKENI. The CDR3 loop reads CASGHQGFGNTGELFF. The CDR3 nucleotides are TGTGCCAGCGGACACCAGGGGTTTGGGAACACCGGGGAGCTGTTTTTT.

This clone has only one observation. This chain links TRBV5-1 with TRBJ1-1; D not resolved. The V end lost 2 bases, the J end lost 6 bases, and 14 bases lay between the germline ends. There are 14 residues in the CDR3. Looked up from germline, CDR1 is SGHRS and CDR2 is YFSETQ. The CDR3 region is CASSFQVAEAEAFF. CDR3 nucleotide sequence: TGCGCCAGCAGCTTTCAAGTCGCGGAGGCTGAAGCTTTCTTT.

Remarks on this clone: The germline gene is not matched at one end of the junction; a read error may be the cause. This chain uses TRBV9 with TRBJ2-7; 14 nucleotides line up with TRBD2. From germline, CDR1 is SGDLS and CDR2 YYNGEE. The CDR3 runs 15 residues. CDR3 sequence reads: CASSVGLAGGNEQHF. CDR3 nucleotide sequence: TGTGCCAGCAGCGTCGGACTAGCGGGAGGTAACGAGCAGCACTTC.

The chain carries TRBV10-3 and TRBJ1-1; no definite D call. This CDR3 contains 13 residues. CDR1 and CDR2 from the germline V gene are ENHRY and SYGVKD. V was trimmed by 0 bases and J by 11 bases, leaving 13 bases between them. Here the CDR3 reads CAISESYPGLAFF. In nucleotides, the CDR3 is TGTGCCATCAGTGAGTCTTACCCCGGCTTGGCTTTCTTT.

V and J are TRBV6-5 and TRBJ1-1, with D possibly being TRBD1 (5 bases). The CDR3 has 13 residues. V lost 0 bases, J lost 5 bases, and 7 bases lay in between. Germline CDR1 reads MNHEY; CDR2 reads SVGAGI. CDR3 coding DNA: TGTGCCAGCAGTTACTCAGGGGTTACTGAAGCTTTCTTT. Residues: CASSYSGVTEAFF.

This clone was observed once. V and J are TRBV30 and TRBJ2-4; D assignment may be TRBD1 or TRBD2 (6 bases each). Trimming removed 1 base at V and 7 bases at J, with 11 bases between. The germline gives CDR1 GTSNPN, CDR2 SVGIG (reference sequence). This CDR3 region has 13 residues. In DNA form, the CDR3 reads TGTGCCTGGAGTGCAAGGGGGGCGAACATTCAGTACTTC. It specifies CAWSARGANIQYF.

This chain uses TRBV20-1 with TRBJ2-7, with D unclear. CDR3 length: 11 residues. Trimming took off 0 bases at V and 4 bases at J, with 4 bases between the two ends. Looked up from germline, CDR1 is DFQATT and CDR2 is SNEGSKA (reference sequence). The CDR3 loop reads CSAREGYEQYF. The CDR3 DNA follows: TGCAGTGCTAGAGAGGGATACGAGCAGTACTTC.

The V and J genes are TRBV2 and TRBJ1-6, with 7 bases fitting TRBD1. With 4 bases clipped from V and 10 bases from J, the junction kept 10 bases outside the gene matches. Germline CDR1 is SNHLY and CDR2 is FYNNEI. The CDR3 covers 15 residues. The CDR3 coding sequence is TGTGCCAGCAGTGCTGAGGGGGCGATAGGATCACCCCTCCACTTT. Its translation is CASSAEGAIGSPLHF. The whole variable domain, filled in from reference TRBV2 and TRBJ1-6, reads EPEVTQTPSHQVTQMGQEVILRCVPISNHLYFYWYRQILGQKVEFLVSFYNNEISEKSEIFDDQFSVERPDGSNFTLKIRSTKLEDSAMYFCASSAEGAIGSPLHFGNGTRLTVT.

This clone was seen a single time. CDR3 region: CASSTPAPPRQGANTEAFF. In nucleotides, the CDR3 is TGTGCCAGTAGTACCCCCGCCCCCCCCCGACAGGGGGCGAACACTGAAGCTTTCTTT. The rearrangement uses TRBV19 and TRBJ1-1; the match to TRBD1 covers 10 bases. Looked up from germline, CDR1 is LNHDA and CDR2 is SQIVND (reference sequence). V lost 4 bases and J lost 1; bases outside the gene matches: 15. The CDR3 is 19 residues long.

This clone occurred once. The chain uses TRBV30 and TRBJ2-7, with 7 positions matching TRBD1. The germline V gene has CDR1 GTSNPN and CDR2 SVGIG (reference sequence). V lost 4 bases, J lost 5 bases, and 11 bases stayed unmatched. The CDR3 is 14 residues long. The DNA of the CDR3 is TGTGCCTGGACGAAGGGGGCTACAGGGGACGAGCAGTACTTC. Its protein is CAWTKGATGDEQYF.

The gene calls are TRBV6-4 and TRBJ2-7; 7 nucleotides match TRBD1. V was pared by 0 bases and J by 2 bases, with 7 bases of the junction left unmatched. CDR3 size: 16 residues. Per the germline V gene, CDR1 is MRHNA and CDR2 is SNTAGT. The CDR3 DNA reads TGTGCCAGCAGTGACTCAAGGGACAGTACGGCCTACGAGCAGTACTTC. It is translated as CASSDSRDSTAYEQYF.